Presented here are 5 T cell receptor beta chains from one specimen sequenced in a study of cytomegalovirus exposure and HLA in healthy donors. Only in-frame clones appear in the TCRdb table, and some are missing; sequencing was by immunoSEQ multiplex PCR. The sample carries 55,000 to 70,000 clones, about 93% recorded once. Specimen: PBMCs. The receptors stem from a man between 18 and 29 years old in good health and CMV-seronegative.

This chain connects TRBV28 to TRBJ2-1; possible D gene TRBD2, 5 bases. V lost 3 bases and J lost 10, with 10 bases in between. The CDR3 runs to 12 residues. Germline V gene lookup returns CDR1 MDHEN and CDR2 SYDVKM. This CDR3 reads CASSFGVWEQFF. The CDR3 coding sequence is TGTGCCAGCAGTTTCGGGGTATGGGAGCAGTTCTTC.

The chain couples TRBV7-2 to TRBJ2-1, with 12 bases identical to TRBD2. The CDR3 sequence is 14 residues long. Looked up from germline, CDR1 is SGHTA and CDR2 is FQGNSA. Germline trimming cut 6 bases from V and 7 bases from J; bases unmatched to any gene: 4. In DNA, the CDR3 is TGTGCCAGCAGTCAGCTAGCGGGAGGGAATGAGCAGTTCTTC. It encodes CASSQLAGGNEQFF.

This clone has just one count. V usage is TRBV5-6 and J usage is TRBJ2-1, with D possibly TRBD1 on 6 matching bases. Per the germline V gene, CDR1 is SGHDT and CDR2 is YYEEEE. The CDR3 consists of 14 residues. V was clipped by 9 bases and J by 4 bases, with 17 bases between them. The CDR3 sequence is CATLDSHMYNEQFF. CDR3 nucleotides: TGTGCCACCCTGGACAGTCACATGTACAATGAGCAGTTCTTC.

The J gene is TRBJ2-2, the V gene TRBV7-9; possibly TRBD2 for D (6 bases). The CDR3 sequence is 15 residues long. V was pared by 7 bases and J by 2 bases, with 14 bases between. The germline V gene encodes CDR1 SEHNR and CDR2 FQNEAQ (reference sequence). CDR3 bases: TGTGCCAGCACTCCCGGGAGCCTCAACACCGGGGAGCTGTTTTTT. Amino acids: CASTPGSLNTGELFF.

This chain connects TRBV28 to TRBJ2-7, with a weak D call TRBD1 (6 bases). V dropped 4 bases and J dropped 4 bases, with 17 bases sitting between them. Germline CDR1 and CDR2: MDHEN and SYDVKM. The CDR3 consists of 15 residues. For the CDR3, the DNA is TGTGCCAGCAGTTATACAGGGCGATCGGTGTACGAGCAGTACTTC. Amino acids: CASSYTGRSVYEQYF.